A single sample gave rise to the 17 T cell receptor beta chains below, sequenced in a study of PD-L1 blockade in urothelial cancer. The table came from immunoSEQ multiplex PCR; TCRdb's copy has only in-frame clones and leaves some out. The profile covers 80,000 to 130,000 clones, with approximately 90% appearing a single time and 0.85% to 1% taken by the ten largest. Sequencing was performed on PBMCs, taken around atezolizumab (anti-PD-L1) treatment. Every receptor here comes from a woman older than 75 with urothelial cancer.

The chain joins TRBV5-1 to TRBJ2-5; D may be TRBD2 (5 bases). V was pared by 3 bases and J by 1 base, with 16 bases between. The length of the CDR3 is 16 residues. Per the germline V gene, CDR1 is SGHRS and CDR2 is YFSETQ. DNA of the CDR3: TGCGCCAGCAGCTGGCAGCCTAGCCGGCTCCAAGAGACCCAGTACTTC. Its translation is CASSWQPSRLQETQYF.

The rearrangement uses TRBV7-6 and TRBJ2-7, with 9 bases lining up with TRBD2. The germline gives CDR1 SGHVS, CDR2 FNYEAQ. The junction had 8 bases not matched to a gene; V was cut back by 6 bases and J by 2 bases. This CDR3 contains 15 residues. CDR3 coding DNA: TGTGCCAGCAGTTCACTAGCGGGTGGAGCCTACGAGCAGTACTTC. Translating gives CASSSLAGGAYEQYF.

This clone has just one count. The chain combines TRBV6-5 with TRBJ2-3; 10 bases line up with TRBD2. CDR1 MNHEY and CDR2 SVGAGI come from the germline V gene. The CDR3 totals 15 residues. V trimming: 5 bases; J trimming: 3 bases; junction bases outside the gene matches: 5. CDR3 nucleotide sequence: TGTGCCAGCAGTCTAGCGGGAGCGAGGACAGATACGCAGTATTTT. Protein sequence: CASSLAGARTDTQYF.

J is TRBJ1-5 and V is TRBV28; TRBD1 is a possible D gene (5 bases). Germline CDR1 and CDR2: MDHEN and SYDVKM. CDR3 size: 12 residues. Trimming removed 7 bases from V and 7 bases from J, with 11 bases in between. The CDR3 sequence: CASTRVPQPQHF. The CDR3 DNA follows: TGTGCCAGCACCAGGGTTCCGCAGCCCCAGCATTTT.

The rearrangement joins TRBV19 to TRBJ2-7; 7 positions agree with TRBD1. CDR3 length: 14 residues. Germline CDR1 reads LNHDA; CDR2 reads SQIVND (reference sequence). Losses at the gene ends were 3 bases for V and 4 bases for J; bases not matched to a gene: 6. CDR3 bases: TGTGCCAGTAGTATTGGTCAGGGGGTGTACGAGCAGTACTTC. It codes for CASSIGQGVYEQYF.

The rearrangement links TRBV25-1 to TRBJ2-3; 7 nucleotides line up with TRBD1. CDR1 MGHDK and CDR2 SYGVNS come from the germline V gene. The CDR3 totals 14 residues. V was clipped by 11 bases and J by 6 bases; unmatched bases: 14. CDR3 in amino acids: CAVQGVLASDTQYF. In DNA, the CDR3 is TGTGCCGTTCAGGGGGTCTTGGCATCGGATACGCAGTATTTT.

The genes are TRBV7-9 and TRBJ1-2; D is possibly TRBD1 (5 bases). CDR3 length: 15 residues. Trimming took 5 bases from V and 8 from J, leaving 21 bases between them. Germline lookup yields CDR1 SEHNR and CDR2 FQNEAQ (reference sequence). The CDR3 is CASSPSRAGMEGYTF. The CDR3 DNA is TGTGCCAGCAGCCCATCCCGTGCAGGGATGGAGGGCTACACCTTC.

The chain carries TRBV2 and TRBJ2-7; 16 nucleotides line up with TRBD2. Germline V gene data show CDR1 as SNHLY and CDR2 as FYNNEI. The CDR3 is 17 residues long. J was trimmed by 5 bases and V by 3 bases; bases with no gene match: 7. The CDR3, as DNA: TGTGCCAGCAGTGATGGGACTAGCGGGAGGGCGAAGAACGAGCAGTACTTC. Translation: CASSDGTSGRAKNEQYF.

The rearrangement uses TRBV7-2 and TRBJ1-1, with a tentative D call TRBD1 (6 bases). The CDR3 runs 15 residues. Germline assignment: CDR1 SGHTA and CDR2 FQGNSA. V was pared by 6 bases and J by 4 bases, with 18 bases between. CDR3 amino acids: CASRYQGTRGTEAFF. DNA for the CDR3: TGTGCCAGCAGGTATCAAGGGACAAGGGGCACTGAAGCTTTCTTT. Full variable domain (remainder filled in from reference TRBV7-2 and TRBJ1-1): GAGVSQSPSNKVTEKGKDVELRCDPISGHTALYWYRQSLGQGLEFLIYFQGNSAPDKSGLPSDRFSAERTGGSVSTLTIQRTQQEDSAVYLCASRYQGTRGTEAFFGQGTRLTVV.

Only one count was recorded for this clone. CDR3 sequence reads: CASSSGQAGTGELFF. The CDR3, as DNA: TGTGCCAGTAGTTCCGGACAGGCGGGCACCGGGGAGCTGTTTTTT. The chain is built from TRBV19 and TRBJ2-2, with 7 bases aligning to TRBD1. The CDR3 extends over 15 amino acids. The V segment lost 5 bases and the J segment 4 bases; nucleotides outside the gene matches: 7. Per germline, CDR1 LNHDA and CDR2 SQIVND (reference sequence).

CDR3: CAVGGGTGNTGELFF. In DNA form, the CDR3 reads TGTGCCGTCGGCGGAGGGACGGGAAACACCGGGGAGCTGTTTTTT. This chain joins TRBV10-3 and TRBJ2-2; the D gene is possibly TRBD2 (6 bases). The V gene lost 11 bases and the J gene lost 2 bases, with 18 bases spanning the gap. The CDR3 totals 15 residues. Germline-derived CDR1 and CDR2 are ENHRY and SYGVKD.

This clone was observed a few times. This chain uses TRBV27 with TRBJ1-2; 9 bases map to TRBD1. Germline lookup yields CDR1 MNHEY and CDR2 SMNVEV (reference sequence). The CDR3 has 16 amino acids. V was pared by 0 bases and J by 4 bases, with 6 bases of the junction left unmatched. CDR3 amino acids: CASSLSRGQGIYGYTF. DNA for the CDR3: TGTGCCAGCAGTTTATCGAGGGGACAGGGTATCTATGGCTACACCTTC.

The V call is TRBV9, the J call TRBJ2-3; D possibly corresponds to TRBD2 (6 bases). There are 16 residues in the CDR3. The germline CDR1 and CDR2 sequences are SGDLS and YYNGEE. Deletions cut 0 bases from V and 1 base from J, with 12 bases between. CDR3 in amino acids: CASSVAGGEGTDTQYF. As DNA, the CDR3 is TGTGCCAGCAGCGTAGCTGGAGGGGAAGGCACAGATACGCAGTATTTT.

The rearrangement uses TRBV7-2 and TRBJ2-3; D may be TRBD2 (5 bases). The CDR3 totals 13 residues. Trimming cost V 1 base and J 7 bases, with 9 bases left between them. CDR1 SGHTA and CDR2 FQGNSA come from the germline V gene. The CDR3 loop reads CASSLGSAYTQYF. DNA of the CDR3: TGTGCCAGCAGCTTAGGTAGCGCGTATACGCAGTATTTT.

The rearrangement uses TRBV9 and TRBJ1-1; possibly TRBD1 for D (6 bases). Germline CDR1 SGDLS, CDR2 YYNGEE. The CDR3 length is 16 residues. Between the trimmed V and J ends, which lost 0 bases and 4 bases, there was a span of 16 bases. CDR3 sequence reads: CASSVGGGGPGTEAFF. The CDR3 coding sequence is TGTGCCAGCAGCGTAGGTGGGGGGGGGCCTGGCACTGAAGCTTTCTTT.

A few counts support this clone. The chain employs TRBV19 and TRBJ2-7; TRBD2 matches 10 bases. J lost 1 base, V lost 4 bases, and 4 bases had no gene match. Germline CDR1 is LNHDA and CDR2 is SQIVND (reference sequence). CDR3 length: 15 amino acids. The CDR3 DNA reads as TGTGCCAGTAGTAGGCTAGCGGGAGATTCCTACGAGCAGTACTTC. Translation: CASSRLAGDSYEQYF.

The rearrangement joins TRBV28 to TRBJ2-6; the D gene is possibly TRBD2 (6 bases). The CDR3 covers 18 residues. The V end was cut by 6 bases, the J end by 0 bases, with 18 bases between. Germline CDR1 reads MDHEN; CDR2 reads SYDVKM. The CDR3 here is CASSRARRGPSGANVLTF. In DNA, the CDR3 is TGTGCCAGCAGCCGCGCCAGGAGGGGACCCTCTGGGGCCAACGTCCTGACTTTC.